Sequencing of this T cell receptor beta chain was carried out in a study of T cell changes during pregnancy in multiple sclerosis. Clones were sequenced by immunoSEQ multiplex PCR, and TCRdb holds only the in-frame ones, with some missing. The sample has 35,000 to 50,000 clones, roughly 92% seen once. CDR1 is LGHNA, CDR2 YSLEER, per germline. This CDR3 region has 13 residues. V lost 1 base and J lost 6, with 7 bases in between. V gene TRBV4-3 combines with J gene TRBJ2-1; possible D gene TRBD2, 5 bases. This sequence was found in a female donor with multiple sclerosis, enrolled in a pregnancy study. The sequencing used CD4+ T cells from peripheral blood mononuclear cells, collected in the first trimester of pregnancy. CDR3 bases: TGCGCCAGCAGCCAAGGGACTCGCAATGAGCAGTTCTTC. Protein product: CASSQGTRNEQFF.